This TCR beta chain was sequenced for a study of cytomegalovirus exposure and HLA in healthy donors. The CDR3 is 11 residues long. V lost 5 bases and J 11 bases, leaving 15 bases between the germline ends. Germline V gene lookup returns CDR1 DFQATT and CDR2 SNEGSKA (reference sequence). The donors were members of the validation cohort, which comprised roughly 130 subjects and was separate from the first cohort of fewer than 700 subjects. Sequenced by immunoSEQ multiplex PCR; TCRdb stores in-frame clones only, minus some. The sample consists of about 160,000 clones, less than 90% of them appearing once.

The chain couples TRBV20-1 to TRBJ1-1, with D perhaps TRBD1 (6 bases). The receptor was derived from a woman aged 25 to 39 in good health and CMV-seronegative. The specimen sequenced was PBMCs. The CDR3 bases are TGCAGTGCTTGTCAGGGGATCGTGGCTTTCTTT. Its protein product is CSACQGIVAFF.